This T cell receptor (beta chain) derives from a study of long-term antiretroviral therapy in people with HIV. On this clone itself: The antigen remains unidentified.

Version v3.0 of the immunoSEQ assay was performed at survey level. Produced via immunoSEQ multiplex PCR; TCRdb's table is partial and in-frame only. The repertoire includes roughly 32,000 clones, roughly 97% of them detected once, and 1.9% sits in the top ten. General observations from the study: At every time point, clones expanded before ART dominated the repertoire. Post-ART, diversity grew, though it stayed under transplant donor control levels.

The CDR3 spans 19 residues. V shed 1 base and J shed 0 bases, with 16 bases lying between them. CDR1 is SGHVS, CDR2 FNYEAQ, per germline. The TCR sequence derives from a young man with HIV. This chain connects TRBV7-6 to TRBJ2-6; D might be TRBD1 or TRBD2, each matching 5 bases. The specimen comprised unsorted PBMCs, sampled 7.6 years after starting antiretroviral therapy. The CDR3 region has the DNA TGTGCCAGCAGCTTAGTCTATGGGGGAGCGAGCTCTGGGGCCAACGTCCTGACTTTC. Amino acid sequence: CASSLVYGGASSGANVLTF.